This T cell receptor beta chain was identified during a study of OX40 agonist ivuxolimab in advanced cancers. In the study overall: Ivuxolimab was an agonistic, fully human IgG2 monoclonal antibody directed against OX40 (CD134), a costimulatory receptor. Intravenous ivuxolimab was administered to patients every 2 weeks at six dose levels: 0.01, 0.1, 0.3, 1.5, 3 and 10 mg/kg. Of the approximately 50 dose-escalation patients, hepatocellular carcinoma was present in approximately 20, melanoma in approximately 15, renal cell carcinoma in 9 and head and neck cancer in 9. In the dose-escalation cohort, around four fifths of patients were male, and the mean age was 60 years with a range of roughly 23 to 79. Patients were allowed to have had prior anti-PD-1, anti-PD-L1 or anti-CTLA-4 therapy, and approximately 41% of the dose-escalation patients had previously received checkpoint inhibitors. Partial responses occurred in three dose-escalation patients, of whom one had hepatocellular carcinoma and two had cutaneous melanoma. The point of sequencing TCRbeta in the periphery was to test whether ivuxolimab changed TCR sequence diversity and drove clonal T-cell expansion. The paper covers the monotherapy dose-escalation part of the phase I ivuxolimab trial, which included N ≈ 50 patients. The investigation overall reported the following: Low levels of normalized T-cell clonal expansion were also seen in some patients who did not respond. At doses of 0.1 to 3.0 mg/kg, clonal expansion of both CD4+ and CD8+ T cells in blood was seen between baseline and week 6. The antigen specificity of the clonally expanded peripheral T cells was not determined. In partial responders in the 0.1-3.0 mg/kg groups, normalized peripheral clonal expansion was found to be among the lowest, especially among CD8+ T cells. After ivuxolimab, CD8+ T cells had more expanded clones than CD4+ T cells on average.

The trial excluded patients who had a history of autoimmune disease or who were on systemic immunosuppression. Peripheral blood for TCR sequencing was collected from all dose cohorts at baseline, on cycle 4 day 1, and on cycle 7 day 1. The samples were taken from a phase I, first-in-human, multicenter, open-label dose-escalation trial of ivuxolimab. Adults with locally advanced or metastatic melanoma, renal cell, hepatocellular, or head and neck squamous cell carcinoma were enrolled in the trial. Before TCR sequencing, CD4+ T cells and CD8+ T cells were sorted from peripheral blood as separate populations. A remark on this clone: This clone's antigen is unknown. Base qualities are not recorded, but no much larger clone differs from it by a single base.

To sequence the TCRbeta CDR3 region, genomic DNA was isolated from the sorted cells. TCRbeta CDR3 regions were sequenced using the immunoSEQ Assay. TCRdb holds this immuneACCESS table with in-frame rearrangements only. Some clones are missing; in checked studies, unresolved V genes explain under half, and the rest has no known cause. Present in this sample are roughly 43,000 clones, approximately 86% of which were seen just once. Under 40% of the sample belongs to the ten largest clones. Trimming removed 1 base from V and 0 bases from J, leaving 10 bases between the germline ends. Counted from cysteine to phenylalanine, this CDR3 has 15 amino acids. Left in the record is the CDR3 DNA by itself, 45 bases read in frame from the first base. Reading the germline V gene gives CDR1 SGHDN and CDR2 FVKESK.

Sequencing used CD4+ or CD8+ T cells sorted from blood, obtained in a trial of the OX40 agonist ivuxolimab. The chain is assembled from TRBV14 and TRBJ2-7; no D gene call is confident. The sequence was obtained from an adult with an advanced solid tumor such as melanoma, head and neck, liver or kidney cancer. CDR3 sequence: CASSQGLGSSYEQYF. The nucleotides read TGTGCCAGCAGCCAAGGCTTGGGAAGCTCCTACGAGCAGTACTTC.